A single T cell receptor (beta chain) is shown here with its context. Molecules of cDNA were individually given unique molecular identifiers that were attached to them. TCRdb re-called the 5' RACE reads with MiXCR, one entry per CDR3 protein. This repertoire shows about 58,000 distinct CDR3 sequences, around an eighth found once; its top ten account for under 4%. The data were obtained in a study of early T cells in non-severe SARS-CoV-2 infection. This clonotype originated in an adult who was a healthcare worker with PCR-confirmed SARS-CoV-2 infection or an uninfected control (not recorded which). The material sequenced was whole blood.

CDR3: CSALATGRKSGGGRWTQYF. Written as DNA, the CDR3 is TGCAGTGCCCTTGCGACAGGGCGGAAAAGCGGGGGCGGGAGGTGGACGCAGTATTTT. The chain links TRBV20-1 to TRBJ2-3, with a weak D call TRBD2 (8 bases). This CDR3 spans 19 amino acids. Germline CDR1 is DFQATT and CDR2 is SNEGSKA (reference sequence). The V gene lost 6 bases and the J gene lost 9 bases, with 37 bases spanning the gap.